These 25 T cell receptor beta chains came from one sample sequenced in a study of T cell repertoires in cytomegalovirus infection. These receptors lack a known antigen. In TCRdb, the reads were re-called with MiXCR into one record per CDR3 protein. The profile shows 300,000 to 400,000 distinct CDR3 sequences, 25% to 30% of them singletons. Source: cultured PBMCs, taken from culture after CMV antigen stimulation. These receptors all come from a human donor in good health (CMV status not recorded). Some clones in this sample may be carry-over from other donors' samples.

V is TRBV7-2 and J is TRBJ2-2; unclear D gene. The germline CDR1 and CDR2 sequences are SGHTA and FQGNSA. V lost 1 base to trimming and J lost 2 bases, with 11 bases between them. CDR3 length: 16 residues. The chain's CDR3 is CASSLESYYNTGELFF. The CDR3 DNA reads TGTGCCAGCAGCTTAGAATCGTACTATAACACCGGGGAGCTGTTTTTT.

This clonotype was counted a few times. The genes are TRBV9 and TRBJ2-3; no clear D. V was clipped by 3 bases and J by 6 bases, with 11 bases between them. In germline, CDR1 is SGDLS, CDR2 YYNGEE. The CDR3 extends over 13 amino acids. The CDR3 nucleotides are TGTGCCAGCAGCGGTCGCCCTAGGGATACGCAGTATTTT. Residues: CASSGRPRDTQYF.

The chain couples TRBV7-8 to TRBJ2-2, with TRBD1 matching over 7 bases. The CDR3 consists of 14 residues. Germline CDR1 reads SGHVS; CDR2 reads FQNEAQ. The V and J ends lost 4 bases and 8 bases, in that order; junction bases with no gene match: 7. The CDR3 DNA sequence: TGTGCCAGCAGCTCCACAGGGGTTTTGGGGGAGCTGTTTTTT. Translated, it gives CASSSTGVLGELFF.

J is TRBJ2-2 and V is TRBV7-4; perhaps TRBD2 as D (6 bases). This CDR3 contains 16 residues. Trimming left V 1 base short and J 2 bases short, with 11 bases between. The germline V gene encodes CDR1 SGHVT and CDR2 SQSDAQ. CDR3 DNA: TGTGCCAGCAGCTTAGAGGTGGGAGGAAACACCGGGGAGCTGTTTTTT. Translation: CASSLEVGGNTGELFF. Complete variable domain (other parts from reference TRBV7-4 and TRBJ2-2): GAGVSQSPRYKVAKRGRDVALRCDSISGHVTLYWYRQTLGQGSEVLTYSQSDAQRDKSGRPSGRFSAERPERSVSTLKIQRTEQGDSAVYLCASSLEVGGNTGELFFGEGSRLTVL.

J is TRBJ1-5 and V is TRBV10-3; the match to TRBD1 covers 8 bases. Losses at the gene ends were 1 base for V and 6 bases for J; bases not matched to a gene: 5. Germline assignment: CDR1 ENHRY and CDR2 SYGVKD. The CDR3 extends over 15 amino acids. In DNA, the CDR3 is TGTGCCATCAGTGAGTGGGGACAGGAAGCTCAGCCCCAGCATTTT. Residues: CAISEWGQEAQPQHF.

In its sample, this clonotype was seen many times. The chain joins TRBV7-2 to TRBJ2-5, with 8 bases matching TRBD2. The CDR3 has 15 amino acids. Losses at the gene ends were 0 bases for V and 3 bases for J; bases not matched to a gene: 3. Germline assignment: CDR1 SGHTA and CDR2 FQGNSA. CDR3 in DNA: TGTGCCAGCAGCTTAGCGGGACTAGTCGAAGAGACCCAGTACTTC. Residues: CASSLAGLVEETQYF.

The genes are TRBV9 and TRBJ2-5; 9 positions agree with TRBD1. The V gene end was trimmed by 6 bases and the J gene end by 4 bases; junction bases not matched to a gene: 13. This CDR3 has 16 amino acids. CDR1 is SGDLS, CDR2 YYNGEE, per germline. CDR3 nucleotide sequence: TGTGCCAGCACCAAAACCGGGACAGGGAACTTAGAGACCCAGTACTTC. This encodes CASTKTGTGNLETQYF. The full variable domain, with the rest looked up from reference TRBV9 and TRBJ2-5, is DSGVTQTPKHLITATGQRVTLRCSPRSGDLSVYWYQQSLDQGLQFLIQYYNGEERAKGNILERFSAQQFPDLHSELNLSSLELGDSALYFCASTKTGTGNLETQYFGPGTRLLVL.

This clonotype was detected a few times. V is TRBV6-6 and J is TRBJ2-7; 9 bases align to TRBD1. The germline V gene encodes CDR1 MNHNY and CDR2 SVGAGI (reference sequence). The CDR3 is 15 residues long. V was pared by 5 bases and J by 5 bases, with 10 bases of the junction left unmatched. The CDR3 here is CASSPGTGRWNEQYF. The CDR3 region has the DNA TGTGCCAGCAGTCCCGGGACAGGGAGATGGAACGAGCAGTACTTC.

V is TRBV12-3 or TRBV12-4 and J is TRBJ1-5, with 8 bases aligning to TRBD1. There are 15 residues in the CDR3. V dropped 7 bases and J dropped 1; count of bases not matched to a gene: 6. The DNA of the CDR3 is TGTGCCAGCACCCTGACAGGGGCAAGCAATCAGCCCCAGCATTTT. It is translated as CASTLTGASNQPQHF.

The chain employs TRBV6-6 and TRBJ2-1, with D possibly being TRBD1 (5 bases). From germline, CDR1 is MNHNY and CDR2 SVGAGI (reference sequence). Trimming left V 8 bases short and J 6 bases short, with 14 bases between. The CDR3 totals 13 residues. CDR3 loop: CASLSSTVNEQFF. The CDR3 DNA follows: TGTGCCAGCCTTAGCTCGACAGTCAATGAGCAGTTCTTC.

The sample holds one count of this clonotype. V and J are TRBV9 and TRBJ2-1, with 15 bases that match TRBD2. J gave up 2 bases and V 3 bases, and 6 bases lay outside the gene matches. Per germline, CDR1 SGDLS and CDR2 YYNGEE. The CDR3 spans 18 residues. The CDR3 region has the DNA TGTGCCAGCAGCGACCGGACTAGCGGGGGGGCAACCTACAATGAGCAGTTCTTC. Protein: CASSDRTSGGATYNEQFF.

This clonotype was seen repeatedly, ten times or more. The rearrangement joins TRBV7-9 to TRBJ1-1; D is undetermined. Trimming stripped 3 bases from V and 2 bases from J, with 4 bases between. The length of the CDR3 is 12 residues. CDR1 and CDR2 from the germline V gene are SEHNR and FQNEAQ (reference sequence). This CDR3 is CASSFTNTEAFF. CDR3 nucleotide sequence: TGTGCCAGCAGCTTCACCAACACTGAAGCTTTCTTT.

The V gene is TRBV12-3 or TRBV12-4, the J gene TRBJ2-6; no clear D. V was cut by 8 bases and J by 1 base, with 6 bases left in between. This CDR3 has 13 residues. The CDR3 DNA reads as TGTGCCAGCTGCAGATCTGGGGCCAACGTCCTGACTTTC. This encodes CASCRSGANVLTF.

Only a few counts were recorded for this clonotype. The chain recombines TRBV6-8 with TRBJ2-1, with 11 bases identical to TRBD2. Trimming at V came to 0 bases and at J to 5 bases, leaving 3 bases not matched to a gene. The CDR3 sequence is 16 residues long. Germline CDR1 and CDR2: MNHGY and SAAAGT. CDR3 coding DNA: TGTGCCAGCAGTTACTCGCCTAGCGGGGGGCACAATGAGCAGTTCTTC. Its translation is CASSYSPSGGHNEQFF.

This clonotype was counted only a few times. This sequence joins TRBV20-1 and TRBJ1-6; 7 bases line up with TRBD1. With 3 bases clipped from V and 6 bases from J, the junction kept 5 bases outside the gene matches. CDR1 and CDR2 (germline): DFQATT, SNEGSKA (reference sequence). This CDR3 is built from 14 residues. The CDR3 loop reads CSASRGGFNSPLHF. For the CDR3, the DNA is TGCAGTGCTAGTCGAGGGGGCTTTAATTCACCCCTCCACTTT.

This clonotype was seen only a few times. V gene TRBV27 combines with J gene TRBJ2-7, with 8 bases that match TRBD1. Germline V CDR1 and CDR2: MNHEY, SMNVEV (reference sequence). CDR3 length equals 14 residues. The V and J ends lost 2 bases and 6 bases, in that order; junction bases with no gene match: 6. The CDR3 reads CASSLKPTGGEQYF. The CDR3 bases are TGTGCCAGCAGTTTAAAACCCACAGGGGGCGAGCAGTACTTC.

The chain carries TRBV6-1 and TRBJ2-7, with D perhaps TRBD1 (5 bases). Trimming took 5 bases from V and 0 from J, leaving 20 bases between them. In germline, CDR1 is MNHNS, CDR2 SASEGT. The CDR3 is made up of 17 amino acids. The DNA for the CDR3 is TGTGCCAGCAGTTTGACTGGGGCCCGGTGGGGCTCCTACGAGCAGTACTTC. Protein sequence: CASSLTGARWGSYEQYF.

This chain links TRBV28 with TRBJ2-3; weak D call: TRBD2 (5 bases). V lost 8 bases and J 0 bases, leaving 12 bases between the germline ends. The CDR3 loop spans 14 amino acids. Per germline, CDR1 MDHEN and CDR2 SYDVKM. CDR3 amino acids: CASQTRGSTDTQYF. The DNA of the CDR3 is TGTGCCAGCCAGACTCGGGGAAGCACAGATACGCAGTATTTT.

The chain uses TRBV12-3 or TRBV12-4 and TRBJ1-5; no firm D call. The CDR3 loop spans 12 amino acids. V gave up 5 bases and J gave up 4 bases, with 6 bases separating them. The DNA for the CDR3 is TGTGCCAGCAGTCAGAATAATCAGCCCCAGCATTTT. Translated, it gives CASSQNNQPQHF.

This clonotype was observed a handful of times. CDR3 coding DNA: TGTGCCAGCAGTCAACGCGCTAGCGCCGAGACCCAGTACTTC. Its translation: CASSQRASAETQYF. The V call is TRBV12-3 or TRBV12-4, the J call TRBJ2-5; D might be TRBD2 (6 bases). The CDR3 runs to 14 residues. V shed 5 bases and J shed 5 bases, with 15 bases lying between them.

The rearrangement joins TRBV5-5 to TRBJ2-5; possible D gene TRBD2, 6 bases. The CDR3 is 16 residues long. The germline V and J ends were trimmed by 0 bases and 7 bases, with 19 bases remaining between them. In germline, CDR1 is SGHKS, CDR2 YYEKEE (reference sequence). The CDR3 sequence: CASSLEYGTLQRTQYF. The CDR3 nucleotides are TGTGCCAGCAGCTTGGAGTACGGGACTCTTCAGCGGACCCAGTACTTC.

V gene TRBV5-1 combines with J gene TRBJ2-1; D is unclear. The CDR3 is 15 residues long. The V end lost 4 bases, the J end lost 0 bases, and 11 bases lay between the germline ends. Germline V gene lookup returns CDR1 SGHRS and CDR2 YFSETQ. Here the CDR3 reads CASSPRISSYNEQFF. The DNA for the CDR3 is TGCGCCAGCAGCCCAAGAATTAGCTCCTACAATGAGCAGTTCTTC.

A few counts support this clonotype. This chain uses TRBV7-4 with TRBJ2-3; D ambiguous. The V end was cut by 5 bases, the J end by 4 bases, with 13 bases between. This CDR3 has 14 amino acids. The V gene's germline CDR1 is SGHVT and CDR2 SQSDAQ. In DNA, the CDR3 is TGTGCCAGCAGCCTAAGGACCCAGGCAGATACGCAGTATTTT. This encodes CASSLRTQADTQYF.

The chain links TRBV10-3 to TRBJ2-7; 10 bases fit TRBD2. CDR1 is ENHRY, CDR2 SYGVKD, per germline. The CDR3 contains 16 residues. V was pared by 2 bases and J by 3 bases, with 7 bases of the junction left unmatched. This chain's CDR3 is CAISEAGGTSVYEQYF. The CDR3 DNA reads TGTGCCATCAGTGAGGCAGGGGGGACTAGCGTCTACGAGCAGTACTTC.

This chain joins TRBV20-1 and TRBJ2-3, with D perhaps TRBD1 or TRBD2 (6 bases each). CDR3 size: 13 residues. V lost 6 bases to trimming and J lost 6 bases, with 16 bases between them. From germline, CDR1 is DFQATT and CDR2 SNEGSKA (reference sequence). CDR3 amino acids: CSAQGLAADTQYF. The CDR3 DNA reads TGCAGTGCCCAGGGGTTAGCGGCGGATACGCAGTATTTT.